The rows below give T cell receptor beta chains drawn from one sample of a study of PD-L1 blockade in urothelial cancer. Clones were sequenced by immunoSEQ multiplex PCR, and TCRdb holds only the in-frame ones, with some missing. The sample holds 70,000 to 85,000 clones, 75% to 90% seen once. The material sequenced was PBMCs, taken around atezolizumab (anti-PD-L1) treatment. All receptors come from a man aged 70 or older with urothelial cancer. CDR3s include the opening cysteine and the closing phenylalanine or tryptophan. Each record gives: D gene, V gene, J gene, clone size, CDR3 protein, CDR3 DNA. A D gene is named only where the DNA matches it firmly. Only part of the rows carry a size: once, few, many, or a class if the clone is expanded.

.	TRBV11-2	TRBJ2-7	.	CASSLGTTAHEQYF	TGTGCCAGCAGCTTAGGGACTACCGCCCACGAGCAGTACTTC
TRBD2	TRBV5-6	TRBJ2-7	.	CASSQTSISSYEQYF	TGTGCCAGCAGCCAGACTAGCATTAGCTCCTACGAGCAGTACTTC
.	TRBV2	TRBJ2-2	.	CASSNKDRNTGELFF	TGTGCCAGCAGTAACAAAGACAGGAACACCGGGGAGCTGTTTTTT
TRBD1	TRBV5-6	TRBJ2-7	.	CASSSDRGFTYEQYF	TGTGCCAGCAGCTCCGACAGGGGCTTTACCTACGAGCAGTACTTC
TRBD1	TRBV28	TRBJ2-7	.	CASSTTGSTDEQYF	TGTGCCAGCAGTACGACAGGGTCCACGGACGAGCAGTACTTC
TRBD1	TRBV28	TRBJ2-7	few	CASSHRTGARYEQYF	TGTGCCAGCAGCCACCGGACAGGGGCACGCTACGAGCAGTACTTC
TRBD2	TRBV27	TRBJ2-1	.	CASSLVLAESNEQFF	TGTGCCAGCAGTTTAGTACTAGCGGAGTCCAATGAGCAGTTCTTC
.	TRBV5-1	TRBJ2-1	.	CASSSTTSSYNEQFF	TGCGCCAGCAGCTCTACGACTAGCTCCTACAATGAGCAGTTCTTC
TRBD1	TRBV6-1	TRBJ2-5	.	CASRAAGGEWETQYF	TGTGCCAGCAGAGCTGCAGGGGGCGAGTGGGAGACCCAGTACTTC
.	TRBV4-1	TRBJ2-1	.	CASSQLQGQRGRGNEQFF	TGCGCCAGCAGCCAACTCCAAGGACAGCGCGGAAGGGGCAATGAGCAGTTCTTC
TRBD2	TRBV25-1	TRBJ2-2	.	CASSKAGAGELFF	TGTGCCAGCAGTAAGGCGGGAGCCGGGGAGCTGTTTTTT
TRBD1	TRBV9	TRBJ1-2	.	CASSGPDRGYGYTF	TGTGCCAGCAGCGGCCCGGACAGGGGCTATGGCTACACCTTC
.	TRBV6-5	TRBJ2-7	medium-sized	CASSQNYSGRRRIFF	TGTGCCAGCAGCCAAAACTACTCAGGGAGGCGCAGGATCTTTTTT
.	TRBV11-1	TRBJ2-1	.	CASSSRGSEQFF	TGTGCCAGCAGCTCCCGGGGGAGTGAGCAGTTCTTC
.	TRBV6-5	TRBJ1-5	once	CASRQSGDNQPQHF	TGTGCCAGCAGGCAGTCGGGGGATAATCAGCCCCAGCATTTT
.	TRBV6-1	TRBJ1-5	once	CASSPFDISNQPQHF	TGTGCCAGCAGTCCCTTCGACATTAGCAATCAGCCCCAGCATTTT
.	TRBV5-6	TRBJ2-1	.	CASSLVANEQFF	TGTGCCAGCAGCTTGGTGGCAAATGAGCAGTTCTTC
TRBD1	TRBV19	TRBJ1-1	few	CASSKTGGWTEAFF	TGTGCCAGTAGTAAGACAGGGGGTTGGACTGAAGCTTTCTTT
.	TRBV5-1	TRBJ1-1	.	CASKKQLMNTEAFF	TGCGCCAGCAAAAAACAGCTTATGAACACTGAAGCTTTCTTT
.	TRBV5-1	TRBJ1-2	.	CASSPDISNYGYTF	TGCGCCAGCAGCCCAGACATCTCTAACTATGGCTACACCTTC
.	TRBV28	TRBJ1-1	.	CATKPPPGNLGAFF	TGTGCCACTAAGCCCCCCCCGGGGAACCTGGGGGCTTTCTTT
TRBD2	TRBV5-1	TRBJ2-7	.	CASSLGGGRGAYEQYF	TGCGCCAGCAGCTTAGGAGGCGGGAGGGGAGCCTACGAGCAGTACTTC
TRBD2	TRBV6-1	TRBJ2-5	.	CAGGASGRRETQYF	TGTGCGGGGGGGGCTAGCGGGAGACGGGAGACCCAGTACTTC
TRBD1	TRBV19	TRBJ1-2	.	CASTGGQFRANYGYTF	TGTGCCAGTACAGGGGGACAGTTTCGGGCTAACTATGGCTACACCTTC
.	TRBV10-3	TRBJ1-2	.	CAISVDGNYGYTF	TGTGCCATCAGTGTAGACGGGAACTATGGCTACACCTTC
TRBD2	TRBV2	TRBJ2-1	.	CASSAASGSINEQFF	TGTGCCAGCAGTGCCGCTAGCGGGAGTATAAATGAGCAGTTCTTC
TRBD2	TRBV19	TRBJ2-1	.	CASSSGTSGLSYNEQFF	TGTGCCAGTAGCTCAGGGACTAGCGGGCTCTCCTACAATGAGCAGTTCTTC
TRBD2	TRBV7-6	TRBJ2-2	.	CASSLVPRLAGMESAGELFF	TGTGCCAGCAGCTTAGTCCCAAGACTAGCGGGAATGGAGAGCGCCGGGGAGCTGTTTTTT